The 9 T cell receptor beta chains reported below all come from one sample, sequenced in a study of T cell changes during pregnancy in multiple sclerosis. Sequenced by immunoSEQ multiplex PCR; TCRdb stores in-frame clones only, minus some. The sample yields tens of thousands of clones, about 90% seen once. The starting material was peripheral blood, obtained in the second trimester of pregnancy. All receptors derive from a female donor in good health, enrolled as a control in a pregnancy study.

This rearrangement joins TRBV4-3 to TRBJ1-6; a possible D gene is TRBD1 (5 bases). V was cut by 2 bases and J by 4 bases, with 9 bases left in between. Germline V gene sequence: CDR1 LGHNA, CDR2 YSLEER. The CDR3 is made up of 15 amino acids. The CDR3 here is CASSQNTGYNSPLHF. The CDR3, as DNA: TGCGCCAGCAGCCAAAACACAGGTTATAATTCACCCCTCCACTTT.

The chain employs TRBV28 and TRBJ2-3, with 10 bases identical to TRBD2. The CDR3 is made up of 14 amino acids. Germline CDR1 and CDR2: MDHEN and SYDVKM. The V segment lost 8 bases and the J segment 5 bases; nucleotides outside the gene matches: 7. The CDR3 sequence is CASASGGAEDTQYF. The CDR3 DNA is TGTGCCAGCGCCAGCGGGGGGGCTGAAGATACGCAGTATTTT.

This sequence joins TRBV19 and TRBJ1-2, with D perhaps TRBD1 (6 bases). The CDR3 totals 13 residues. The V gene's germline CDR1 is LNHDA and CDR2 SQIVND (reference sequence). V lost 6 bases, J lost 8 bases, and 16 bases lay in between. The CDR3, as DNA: TGTGCCAGTAGCCCGACAGGAGGAGACGGCTACACCTTC. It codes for CASSPTGGDGYTF.

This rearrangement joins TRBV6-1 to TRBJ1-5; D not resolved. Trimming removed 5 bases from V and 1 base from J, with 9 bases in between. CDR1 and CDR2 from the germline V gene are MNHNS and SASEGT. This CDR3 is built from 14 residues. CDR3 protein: CASSLEGSNQPQHF. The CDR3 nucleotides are TGTGCCAGCAGTCTCGAGGGAAGCAATCAGCCCCAGCATTTT.

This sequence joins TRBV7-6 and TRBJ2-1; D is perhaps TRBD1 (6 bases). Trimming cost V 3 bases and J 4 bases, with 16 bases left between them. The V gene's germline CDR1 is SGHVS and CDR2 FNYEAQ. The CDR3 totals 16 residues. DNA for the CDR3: TGTGCCAGCAGCTTCCTAGGACAGTACGGATACAATGAGCAGTTCTTC. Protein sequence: CASSFLGQYGYNEQFF.

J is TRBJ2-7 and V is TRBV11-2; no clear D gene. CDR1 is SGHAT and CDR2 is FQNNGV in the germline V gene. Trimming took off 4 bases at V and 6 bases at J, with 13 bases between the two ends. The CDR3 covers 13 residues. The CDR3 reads CASSSQTGLEQYF. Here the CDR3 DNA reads TGTGCCAGCAGCTCCCAGACGGGTCTCGAGCAGTACTTC.

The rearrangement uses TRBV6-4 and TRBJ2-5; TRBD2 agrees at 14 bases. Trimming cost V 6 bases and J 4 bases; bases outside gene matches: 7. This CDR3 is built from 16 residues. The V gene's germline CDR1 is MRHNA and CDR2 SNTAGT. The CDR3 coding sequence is TGTGCCAGCAGCCCCACCGGGACTAGCGGGAGAGAGACCCAGTACTTC. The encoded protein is CASSPTGTSGRETQYF.

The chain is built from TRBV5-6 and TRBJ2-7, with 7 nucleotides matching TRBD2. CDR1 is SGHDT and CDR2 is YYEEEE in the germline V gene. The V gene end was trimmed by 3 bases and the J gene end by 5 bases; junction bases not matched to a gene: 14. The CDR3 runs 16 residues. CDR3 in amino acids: CASSSTGLVGFDEQYF. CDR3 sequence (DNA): TGTGCCAGCAGCTCCACTGGACTAGTAGGCTTTGACGAGCAGTACTTC.

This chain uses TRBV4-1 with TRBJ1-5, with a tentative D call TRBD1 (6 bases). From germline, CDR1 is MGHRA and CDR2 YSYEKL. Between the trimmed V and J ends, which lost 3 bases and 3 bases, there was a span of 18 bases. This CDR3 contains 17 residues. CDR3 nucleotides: TGCGCCAGCAGCCAGGGGATAGGACAGACACCCAATCAGCCCCAGCATTTT. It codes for CASSQGIGQTPNQPQHF.